One and the same sample provided the 27 T cell receptor beta chains below, sequenced in a study of T cells in Graves' hyperthyroidism and ophthalmopathy. RNA transcripts yielded amplified TCR beta CDR3 regions. HTBI primers drove first-round RT-PCR of the TCR CDR3. TCRdb fed the multiplex PCR reads into MiXCR, producing one record per CDR3 protein. The repertoire holds about 360,000 distinct CDR3 sequences, about 12% seen once, with about 9.1% in the top ten. The source material was blood. Receptors originate from a woman aged 18-29 years with Graves' hyperthyroidism.

Ten or more counts support this clonotype. The J gene is TRBJ2-2, the V gene TRBV12-3 or TRBV12-4, with 7 bases lining up with TRBD2. V shed 8 bases, J shed 3 bases, and the junction held 9 bases outside the gene matches. The CDR3 length is 15 residues. CDR3 sequence (DNA): TGTGCCAGCGGGGGGGGACCCGGTGACACCGGGGAGCTGTTTTTT. Translated: CASGGGPGDTGELFF.

This clonotype was recorded many times. The chain is built from TRBV18 and TRBJ1-4; D is uncertain. V was cut by 5 bases and J by 0 bases, with 10 bases left in between. In germline, CDR1 is KGHSH, CDR2 LQKENI. The CDR3 covers 15 residues. The CDR3 reads CASSAAAATNEKLFF. The CDR3 DNA reads TGTGCCAGCTCAGCGGCAGCAGCAACTAATGAAAAACTGTTTTTT.

As for this clonotype: This could be a read error, since a much larger clone is one nucleotide away. The chain joins TRBV6-2 or TRBV6-3 to TRBJ2-4, with TRBD1 identical over 9 bases. The CDR3 sequence is 19 residues long. CDR1 MNHEY and CDR2 SVGEGT come from the germline V gene. DNA of the CDR3: TGTGCCAGCAGTACTCGGCCATTATGGGGACAGGGAGCCAAAGACATTCAGTACTTC. It codes for CASSTRPLWGQGAKDIQYF.

This clonotype was seen ten or more times. Here the CDR3 DNA reads TGTGCCAGCAGTTTATCGTCAGGGGACGGCTACACCTTC. This encodes CASSLSSGDGYTF. The chain links TRBV27 to TRBJ1-2, with a tentative D call TRBD1 (6 bases). This CDR3 contains 13 residues. Looked up from germline, CDR1 is MNHEY and CDR2 is SMNVEV (reference sequence). Trimming shortened V by 0 bases and J by 8 bases, and 10 bases separated the two germline ends.

This clonotype has ten or more counts. The V gene is TRBV20-1, the J gene TRBJ2-1; D not certain. V was pared by 4 bases and J by 5 bases, with 6 bases between. The germline gives CDR1 DFQATT, CDR2 SNEGSKA (reference sequence). This CDR3 is built from 11 residues. For the CDR3, the DNA is TGCAGTGCTATTTTGCACAATGAGCAGTTCTTC. Translating gives CSAILHNEQFF.

The chain uses TRBV4-1 and TRBJ2-4, with TRBD2 as a possible D gene (6 bases). The ends were cut back, 4 bases at V and 0 bases at J, with 19 bases in the middle. Per the germline V gene, CDR1 is MGHRA and CDR2 is YSYEKL. CDR3 size: 18 residues. CDR3 bases: TGCGCCAGCAGCCCGGTAGCTGGGGCGGAGGGAGCCAAAAACATTCAGTACTTC. Translating gives CASSPVAGAEGAKNIQYF.

This clonotype appeared many times. The chain has TRBV12-3 or TRBV12-4 and TRBJ1-5, with D hard to call. This CDR3 contains 12 residues. Trimming took 7 bases from V and 6 from J, leaving 10 bases between them. Here the CDR3 DNA reads TGTGCCAGCACCGTCAAGGGTCAGCCCCAGCATTTT. As protein: CASTVKGQPQHF.

This clonotype was recorded at least ten times. The CDR3 DNA sequence: TGTGCCAGCAGCTCCCAACAGGGGGGTACGCAGTATTTT. Its translation: CASSSQQGGTQYF. The V call is TRBV11-2, the J call TRBJ2-3; 8 bases agree with TRBD1. Germline lookup yields CDR1 SGHAT and CDR2 FQNNGV. The CDR3 has 13 amino acids. The junction had 5 bases not matched to a gene; V was cut back by 4 bases and J by 8 bases.

This clonotype was seen only a few times. V and J are TRBV28 and TRBJ1-2; D is perhaps TRBD1 (5 bases). From germline, CDR1 is MDHEN and CDR2 SYDVKM. V was clipped by 4 bases and J by 8 bases, with 14 bases between them. CDR3 length: 13 amino acids. The CDR3: CASSSGGGWGYTF. The CDR3 DNA follows: TGTGCCAGCAGTTCCGGGGGGGGGTGGGGCTACACCTTC.

The CDR3 coding sequence is TGTGCCAGCTCACCCAGATTTGGGGACAGGGAACACTATGGCTACACCTTC. Translated, it gives CASSPRFGDREHYGYTF. V and J are TRBV18 and TRBJ1-2; 9 nucleotides agree with TRBD1. Trimming took 3 bases from V and 3 from J; bases not matched to a gene: 11. The CDR3 covers 17 residues. CDR1 and CDR2 from the germline V gene are KGHSH and LQKENI.

In this sample, this clonotype turned up many times. This chain joins TRBV11-2 and TRBJ2-7; a weak D match, TRBD1 (5 bases). Between the trimmed V and J ends, which lost 5 bases and 1 base, there was a span of 12 bases. This CDR3 has 14 residues. CDR1 and CDR2 (germline): SGHAT, FQNNGV. The DNA for the CDR3 is TGTGCCAGCAGCCCGCAGGGATTATCCTACGAGCAGTACTTC. It yields the protein CASSPQGLSYEQYF.

The sample holds many counts of this clonotype. The V call is TRBV4-3, the J call TRBJ2-3; possibly TRBD2 for D (6 bases). Deletions cut 3 bases from V and 5 bases from J, with 21 bases between. The germline V gene encodes CDR1 LGHNA and CDR2 YSLEER. The CDR3 totals 17 residues. The CDR3 DNA follows: TGCGCCAGCAGCCATCCCGGTGGCGGAGGGCTCGGAGATACGCAGTATTTT. It codes for CASSHPGGGGLGDTQYF.

Many counts were recorded for this clonotype. The chain carries TRBV2 and TRBJ2-1; 9 bases map to TRBD2. The CDR3 extends over 16 amino acids. Germline loops: CDR1 SNHLY, CDR2 FYNNEI. V gave up 4 bases and J gave up 3 bases; unmatched junction bases: 7. The CDR3 spells CASSVVAGALYNEQFF. In nucleotides, the CDR3 is TGTGCCAGCAGTGTTGTAGCGGGGGCCCTCTACAATGAGCAGTTCTTC.

The rearrangement links TRBV7-2 to TRBJ1-1; TRBD1 might be the D (6 bases). From germline, CDR1 is SGHTA and CDR2 FQGNSA. The V gene lost 2 bases and the J gene lost 8 bases, with 18 bases spanning the gap. There are 15 residues in the CDR3. The CDR3 nucleotides are TGTGCCAGCAGCTTAATAGGGGGGAGTAGCTTGGAAGCTTTCTTT. Encoded protein: CASSLIGGSSLEAFF.

This clonotype occurred many times. The chain has TRBV6-5 and TRBJ2-7; D call uncertain. Trimming pared 2 bases from V and 5 bases from J, leaving 4 bases between. This CDR3 region has 11 residues. Looked up from germline, CDR1 is MNHEY and CDR2 is SVGAGI. The CDR3 loop reads CASSYEDEQYF. The CDR3 coding sequence is TGTGCCAGCAGTTACGAGGACGAGCAGTACTTC.

The chain combines TRBV3-1 with TRBJ2-5; 7 nucleotides match TRBD2. The CDR3 runs 15 residues. Losses at the gene ends were 5 bases for V and 5 bases for J; bases not matched to a gene: 11. Germline V gene sequence: CDR1 LGHDT, CDR2 YNNKEL (reference sequence). The CDR3 sequence: CASSSPSGIGETQYF. The CDR3, as DNA: TGTGCCAGCAGCTCCCCGAGCGGGATCGGGGAGACCCAGTACTTC.

This clonotype was seen at least ten times. The chain carries TRBV20-1 and TRBJ1-3, with 8 bases identical to TRBD1. There are 15 residues in the CDR3. Per the germline V gene, CDR1 is DFQATT and CDR2 is SNEGSKA (reference sequence). The V gene end was trimmed by 0 bases and the J gene end by 8 bases; junction bases not matched to a gene: 9. The CDR3 DNA reads TGCAGTGCTAGAGACCCCGGACAGGGCTGGGACACCATATATTTT. Translation: CSARDPGQGWDTIYF.

V gene TRBV11-2 combines with J gene TRBJ1-2; D unclear. Germline CDR1 is SGHAT and CDR2 is FQNNGV. CDR3 size: 12 residues. V gave up 4 bases and J gave up 8 bases, with 11 bases separating them. Written as DNA, the CDR3 is TGTGCCAGCAGCTCAATGAGGGTCGGCTACACCTTC. This sequence encodes CASSSMRVGYTF.

In this sample, this clonotype turned up many times. The chain carries TRBV20-1 and TRBJ2-3; 7 bases are a match to TRBD2. V lost 6 bases and J lost 2; bases outside the gene matches: 8. Germline CDR1 DFQATT, CDR2 SNEGSKA (reference sequence). The CDR3 is 14 amino acids. The CDR3 loop is CSAPPGTTTDTQYF. DNA for the CDR3: TGCAGTGCCCCTCCCGGGACTACCACAGATACGCAGTATTTT.

This clonotype has ten or more counts. The chain employs TRBV6-2 or TRBV6-3 and TRBJ2-1; D gene ambiguous. The V end was cut by 5 bases, the J end by 5 bases, with 10 bases between. The CDR3 loop spans 13 amino acids. CDR1 MNHEY and CDR2 SVGEGT come from the germline V gene. CDR3: CASSITENNEQFF. In nucleotides, the CDR3 is TGTGCCAGCAGTATAACAGAAAACAATGAGCAGTTCTTC.

This clonotype was recorded a few times. The chain has TRBV4-1 and TRBJ1-4; perhaps TRBD1 as D (5 bases). V lost 0 bases, J lost 3 bases, and 11 bases lay in between. Germline V gives CDR1 MGHRA, CDR2 YSYEKL. The CDR3 loop spans 16 amino acids. The CDR3 spells CASSQDYQGPNEKLFF. The CDR3 coding sequence is TGCGCCAGCAGCCAAGATTACCAGGGACCTAATGAAAAACTGTTTTTT.

Many counts were recorded for this clonotype. V usage is TRBV7-9 and J usage is TRBJ1-2; TRBD1 aligns across 7 bases. The CDR3 covers 14 residues. CDR1 and CDR2 from the germline V gene are SEHNR and FQNEAQ (reference sequence). After removal of 5 bases from V and 7 bases from J, the junction contained 10 bases not matched to a gene. CDR3 loop: CASSGTDRSIGYTF. In nucleotides, the CDR3 is TGTGCCAGCAGCGGAACGGACAGGAGCATTGGCTACACCTTC. The complete variable domain, with remaining parts taken from reference TRBV7-9 and TRBJ1-2, reads DTGVSQNPRHKITKRGQNVTFRCDPISEHNRLYWYRQTLGQGPEFLTYFQNEAQLEKSRLLSDRFSAERPKGSFSTLEIQRTEQGDSAMYLCASSGTDRSIGYTFGSGTRLTVV.

This clonotype was detected ten times or more. This chain uses TRBV12-3 or TRBV12-4 with TRBJ1-5; D unclear. Trimming removed 7 bases from V and 0 bases from J, with 10 bases in between. This CDR3 is built from 14 residues. CDR3 sequence (DNA): TGTGCCAGCAATAGCGGGAGTAGCAATCAGCCCCAGCATTTT. Protein: CASNSGSSNQPQHF.

This clonotype has ten or more counts. J is TRBJ1-2 and V is TRBV12-3 or TRBV12-4; possible D gene TRBD1, 5 bases. The CDR3 covers 12 residues. Trimming cost V 8 bases and J 3 bases, with 10 bases left between them. The CDR3 nucleotides read TGTGCCAGCGGGGGGGAGGACTATGGCTACACCTTC. It yields the protein CASGGEDYGYTF.

This clonotype was picked up many times. V usage is TRBV12-3 or TRBV12-4 and J usage is TRBJ2-2; possibly TRBD1 for D (6 bases). The CDR3 runs 17 residues. The V and J ends lost 1 base and 0 bases respectively, with 12 bases between them. CDR3 coding DNA: TGTGCCAGCAGTTTAGGCCCATGGGGGCCGAACACCGGGGAGCTGTTTTTT. Residues: CASSLGPWGPNTGELFF.

As concerns this clonotype: A much larger clone lies one base from this, so it may be a read error. V gene TRBV27 combines with J gene TRBJ2-3; no firm D call. CDR3 size: 14 residues. CDR1 MNHEY and CDR2 SMNVEV come from the germline V gene (reference sequence). The CDR3 reads CASAFNPGTDAQYF. The CDR3 DNA sequence: TGTGCCAGCGCGTTTAACCCGGGCACAGATGCGCAGTATTTT.

This clonotype came up many times. The V and J genes are TRBV12-3 or TRBV12-4 and TRBJ1-1; TRBD1 might be the D (5 bases). The CDR3 loop spans 11 amino acids. The V end was cut by 11 bases, the J end by 5 bases, with 12 bases between. This chain's CDR3 is CAAGGGTEAFF. The CDR3 bases are TGTGCCGCCGGGGGGGGGACTGAAGCTTTCTTT.